These 6 T cell receptor beta chains originate from one sample sequenced in a study of T cells after yellow fever vaccination. TCRdb reprocessed the 5' RACE reads via MiXCR and lists one record per CDR3 protein. The profile covers about 350,000 distinct CDR3 sequences, with roughly 3.9% appearing a single time and around 25% taken by the ten largest. The sequencing here drew on PBMCs, taken 5 days after the yellow fever booster vaccination. These receptors all stem from a man aged 18 to 29 who received the YFV17D yellow fever vaccine.

This clonotype was picked up a small number of times. The chain employs TRBV18 and TRBJ2-3; maybe TRBD2 (5 bases). Trimming shortened V by 2 bases and J by 1 base, and 13 bases separated the two germline ends. CDR1 and CDR2 (germline): KGHSH, LQKENI. The CDR3 consists of 16 residues. This CDR3 reads CASSPGFVGGTDTQYF. The CDR3 DNA reads as TGTGCCAGCTCACCAGGTTTCGTCGGGGGCACAGATACGCAGTATTTT.

In its sample, this clonotype was seen many times. The chain has TRBV7-2 and TRBJ2-5, with 10 nucleotides matching TRBD2. Germline lookup yields CDR1 SGHTA and CDR2 FQGNSA. The CDR3 spans 16 residues. V was pared by 5 bases and J by 1 base, with 7 bases of the junction left unmatched. As DNA, the CDR3 is TGTGCCAGCAGCGCACGGACTAGCGGATCCCAAGAGACCCAGTACTTC. Translated, it gives CASSARTSGSQETQYF.

In this sample, this clonotype turned up a few times. The chain has TRBV6-2 or TRBV6-3 and TRBJ2-1, with 8 bases matching TRBD2. The V and J ends lost 2 bases and 7 bases, in that order; junction bases with no gene match: 10. The CDR3 covers 16 residues. From germline, CDR1 is MNHEY and CDR2 SVGEGT. CDR3 DNA: TGTGCCAGCAGTTACCGGGGACGGGGGGGCCCAAATGAGCAGTTCTTC. It codes for CASSYRGRGGPNEQFF.

This clonotype was detected ten times or more. The chain employs TRBV20-1 and TRBJ2-3; D perhaps matches TRBD1 (5 bases). The CDR3 sequence is 16 residues long. Trimming left V 3 bases short and J 2 bases short, with 18 bases between. Germline CDR1 reads DFQATT; CDR2 reads SNEGSKA (reference sequence). The CDR3 loop reads CSASILVQVNTDTQYF. The DNA for the CDR3 is TGCAGTGCTAGTATCCTCGTACAGGTGAACACAGATACGCAGTATTTT.

This clonotype was seen more than once but under ten times. The rearrangement joins TRBV7-7 to TRBJ2-7; weak D call: TRBD2 (5 bases). V was shortened by 2 bases and J by 0 bases, with 11 bases between the two germline ends. CDR3 size: 15 residues. The germline V gene encodes CDR1 SSHAT and CDR2 FNYEAQ (reference sequence). The CDR3 DNA follows: TGTGCCAGCAGCTTATCGCTGGGGAGCTCCTACGAGCAGTACTTC. Its translation: CASSLSLGSSYEQYF.

The V gene is TRBV7-2, the J gene TRBJ2-7, with 7 bases lining up with TRBD1. The trim removed 0 bases at V and 3 bases at J, leaving 2 bases unmatched. CDR1 is SGHTA and CDR2 is FQGNSA in the germline V gene. CDR3 length equals 14 residues. The CDR3 is CASSLARDSYEQYF. In DNA form, the CDR3 reads TGTGCCAGCAGCTTAGCCAGGGACAGCTACGAGCAGTACTTC.